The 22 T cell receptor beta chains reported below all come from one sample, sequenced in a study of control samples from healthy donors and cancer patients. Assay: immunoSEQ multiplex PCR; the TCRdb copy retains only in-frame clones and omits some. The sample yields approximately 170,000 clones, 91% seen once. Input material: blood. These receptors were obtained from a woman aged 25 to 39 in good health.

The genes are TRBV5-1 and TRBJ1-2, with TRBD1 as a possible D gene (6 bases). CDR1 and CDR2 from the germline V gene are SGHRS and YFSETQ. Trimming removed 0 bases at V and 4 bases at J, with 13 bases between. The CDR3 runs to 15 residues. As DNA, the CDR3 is TGCGCCAGCAGCTTGGTCCTAGGGGGGCTCTATGGCTACACCTTC. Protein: CASSLVLGGLYGYTF. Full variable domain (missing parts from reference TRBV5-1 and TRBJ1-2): KAGVTQTPRYLIKTRGQQVTLSCSPISGHRSVSWYQQTPGQGLQFLFEYFSETQRNKGNFPGRFSGRQFSNSRSEMNVSTLELGDSALYLCASSLVLGGLYGYTFGSGTRLTVV.

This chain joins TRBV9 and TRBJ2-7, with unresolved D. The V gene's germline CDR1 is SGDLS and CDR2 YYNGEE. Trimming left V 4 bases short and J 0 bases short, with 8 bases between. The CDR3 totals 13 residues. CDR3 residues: CASSSDGSYEQYF. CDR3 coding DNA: TGTGCCAGCAGCTCGGACGGCTCCTACGAGCAGTACTTC.

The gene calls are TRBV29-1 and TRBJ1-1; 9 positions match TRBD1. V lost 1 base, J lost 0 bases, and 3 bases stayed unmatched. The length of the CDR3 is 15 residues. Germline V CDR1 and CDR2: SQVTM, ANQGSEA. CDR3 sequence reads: CSVEGQGVMNTEAFF. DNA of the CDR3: TGCAGCGTTGAAGGACAGGGGGTCATGAACACTGAAGCTTTCTTT.

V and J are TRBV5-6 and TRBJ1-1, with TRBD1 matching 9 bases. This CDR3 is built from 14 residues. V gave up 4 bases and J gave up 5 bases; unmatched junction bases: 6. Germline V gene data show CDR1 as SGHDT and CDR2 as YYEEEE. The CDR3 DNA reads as TGTGCCAGCAGCGCTGACAGGGGGGTGACTGAAGCTTTCTTT. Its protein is CASSADRGVTEAFF.

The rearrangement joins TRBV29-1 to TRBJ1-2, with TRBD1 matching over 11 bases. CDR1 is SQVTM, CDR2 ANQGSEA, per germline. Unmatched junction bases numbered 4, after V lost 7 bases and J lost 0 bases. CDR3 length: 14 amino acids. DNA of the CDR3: TGCAGCGCCGGGACAGGGGGAGCTAACTATGGCTACACCTTC. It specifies CSAGTGGANYGYTF.

CDR3 loop: CASSYCGHEQFF. For the CDR3, the DNA is TGTGCCAGCAGTTACTGTGGGCATGAGCAGTTCTTC. J is TRBJ2-1 and V is TRBV6-7; no reliable D call. TRBV6-7 is known as an ORF, though its function is uncertain. Trimming removed 1 base at V and 8 bases at J, with 6 bases between. The CDR3 contains 12 residues.

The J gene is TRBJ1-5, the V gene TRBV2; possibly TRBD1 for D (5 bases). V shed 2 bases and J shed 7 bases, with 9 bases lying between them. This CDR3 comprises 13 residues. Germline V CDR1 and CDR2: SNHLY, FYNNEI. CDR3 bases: TGTGCCAGCAGTGAATCGAGGGGACAGCCCCAGCATTTT. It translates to CASSESRGQPQHF.

This chain's CDR3 is CASSGRGLNTEAFF. In DNA form, the CDR3 reads TGTGCCAGTAGTGGTAGAGGCCTGAACACTGAAGCTTTCTTT. V and J are TRBV19 and TRBJ1-1; no reliable D call. CDR1 and CDR2 (germline): LNHDA, SQIVND (reference sequence). This CDR3 contains 14 residues. The V end was cut by 5 bases, the J end by 0 bases, with 10 bases between. The whole variable domain, remainder taken from reference TRBV19 and TRBJ1-1, is DGGITQSPKYLFRKEGQNVTLSCEQNLNHDAMYWYRQDPGQGLRLIYYSQIVNDFQKGDIAEGYSVSREKKESFPLTVTSAQKNPTAFYLCASSGRGLNTEAFFGQGTRLTVV.

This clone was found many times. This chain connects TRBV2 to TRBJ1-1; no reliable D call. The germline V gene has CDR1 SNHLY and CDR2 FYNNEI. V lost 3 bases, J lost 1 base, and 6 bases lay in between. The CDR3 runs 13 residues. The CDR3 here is CASSDESNTEAFF. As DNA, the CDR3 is TGTGCCAGCAGTGACGAATCGAACACTGAAGCTTTCTTT.

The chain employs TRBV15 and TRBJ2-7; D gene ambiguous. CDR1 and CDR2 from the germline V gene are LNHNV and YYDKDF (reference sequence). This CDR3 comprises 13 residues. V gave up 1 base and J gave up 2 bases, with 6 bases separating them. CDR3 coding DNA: TGTGCCACCAGCAGAGGAAAGACCTACGAGCAGTACTTC. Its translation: CATSRGKTYEQYF.

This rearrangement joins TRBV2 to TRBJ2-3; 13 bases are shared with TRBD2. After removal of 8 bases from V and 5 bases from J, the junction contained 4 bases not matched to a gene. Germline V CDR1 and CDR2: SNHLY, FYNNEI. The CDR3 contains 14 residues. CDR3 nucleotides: TGTGCCAGCCGACTAGCGGGGGGTGGAGATACGCAGTATTTT. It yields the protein CASRLAGGGDTQYF.

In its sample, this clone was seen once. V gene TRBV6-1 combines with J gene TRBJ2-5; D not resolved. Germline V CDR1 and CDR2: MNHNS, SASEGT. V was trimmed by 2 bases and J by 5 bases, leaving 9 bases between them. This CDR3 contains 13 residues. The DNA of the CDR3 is TGTGCCAGCAGTGAACTGAGGTGGGAGACCCAGTACTTC. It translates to CASSELRWETQYF.

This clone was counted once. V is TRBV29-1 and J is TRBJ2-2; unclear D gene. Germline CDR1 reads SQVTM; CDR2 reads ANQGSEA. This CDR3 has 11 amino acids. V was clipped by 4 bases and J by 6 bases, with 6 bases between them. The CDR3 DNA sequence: TGCAGCGTTGGTTCCCCCGGGGAGCTGTTTTTT. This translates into CSVGSPGELFF.

The DNA for the CDR3 is TGTGCCAGCAGCAAGGCGGGACAGGGGGGTGAAAAACTGTTTTTT. The encoded protein is CASSKAGQGGEKLFF. The chain links TRBV21-1 to TRBJ1-4; the table names TRBD1, a call not compared with the DNA. TRBV21-1 is given as a pseudogene. The CDR3 extends over 15 amino acids.

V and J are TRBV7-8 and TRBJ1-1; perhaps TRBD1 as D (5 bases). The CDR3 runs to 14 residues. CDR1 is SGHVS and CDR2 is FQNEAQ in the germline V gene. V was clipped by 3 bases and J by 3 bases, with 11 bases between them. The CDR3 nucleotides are TGTGCCAGCAGCTTGAGGGGCAGCCACACTGAAGCTTTCTTT. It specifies CASSLRGSHTEAFF.

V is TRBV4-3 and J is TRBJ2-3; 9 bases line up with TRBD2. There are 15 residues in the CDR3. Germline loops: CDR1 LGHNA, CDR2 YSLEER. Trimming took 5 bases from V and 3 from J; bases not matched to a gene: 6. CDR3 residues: CASSKLAGVTDTQYF. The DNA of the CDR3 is TGCGCCAGCAGCAAGTTAGCGGGAGTTACAGATACGCAGTATTTT.

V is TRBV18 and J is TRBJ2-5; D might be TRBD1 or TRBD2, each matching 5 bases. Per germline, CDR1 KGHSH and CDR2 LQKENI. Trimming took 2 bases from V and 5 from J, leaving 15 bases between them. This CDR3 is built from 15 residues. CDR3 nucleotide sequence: TGTGCCAGCTCACCAGCGAGGCAAGGGGACGAGACCCAGTACTTC. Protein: CASSPARQGDETQYF.

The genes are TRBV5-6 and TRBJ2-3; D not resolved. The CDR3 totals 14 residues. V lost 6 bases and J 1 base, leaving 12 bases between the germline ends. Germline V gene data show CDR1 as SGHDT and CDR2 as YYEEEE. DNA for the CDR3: TGTGCCAGCAACCCGATCGCCCGCACAGATACGCAGTATTTT. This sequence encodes CASNPIARTDTQYF. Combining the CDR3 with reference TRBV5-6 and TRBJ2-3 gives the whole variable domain DAGVTQSPTHLIKTRGQQVTLRCSPKSGHDTVSWYQQALGQGPQFIFQYYEEEERQRGNFPDRFSGHQFPNYSSELNVNALLLGDSALYLCASNPIARTDTQYFGPGTRLTVL.

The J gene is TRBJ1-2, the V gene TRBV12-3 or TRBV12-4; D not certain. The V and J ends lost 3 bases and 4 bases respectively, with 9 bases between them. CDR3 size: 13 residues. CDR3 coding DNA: TGTGCCAGCAGTTTTCGGGGTCCCTATGGCTACACCTTC. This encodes CASSFRGPYGYTF.

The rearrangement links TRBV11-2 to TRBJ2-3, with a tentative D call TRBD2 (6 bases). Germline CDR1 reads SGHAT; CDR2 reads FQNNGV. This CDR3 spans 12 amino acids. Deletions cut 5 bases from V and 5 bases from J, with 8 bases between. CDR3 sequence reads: CASSETRDTQYF. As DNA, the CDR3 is TGTGCCAGCAGCGAGACTAGAGATACGCAGTATTTT.

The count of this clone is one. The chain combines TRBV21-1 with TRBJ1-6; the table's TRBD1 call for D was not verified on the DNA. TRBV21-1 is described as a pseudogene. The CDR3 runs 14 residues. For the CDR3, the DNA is TGTGCCAGCAGCAGCGGGACAGGGGTTTCACCCCTCCACTTT. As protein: CASSSGTGVSPLHF.

The CDR3 DNA reads as TGTGCCAGCAGTTACGGGACAGAGAGCACTGAAGCTTTCTTT. This translates into CASSYGTESTEAFF. The chain carries TRBV6-6 and TRBJ1-1; the match to TRBD1 covers 7 bases. The germline gives CDR1 MNHNY, CDR2 SVGAGI (reference sequence). The CDR3 is 14 residues long. The V segment lost 2 bases and the J segment 4 bases; nucleotides outside the gene matches: 4.